A selection of T cell receptor beta chains follows, all from one sample in a study of OX40 agonist ivuxolimab in advanced cancers. Repertoires were generated with immunoSEQ multiplex PCR, while TCRdb's copy carries only in-frame clones and drops some. The sample lists approximately 94,000 clones, around 91% occurring once. Sequenced material: CD4+ or CD8+ T cells sorted from blood, taken in a trial of the OX40 agonist ivuxolimab. The receptors here all came from an adult with an advanced solid tumor such as melanoma, head and neck, liver or kidney cancer. CDR3s include the opening cysteine and the closing phenylalanine or tryptophan. A D gene is named only where the DNA matches it firmly. Not all rows give a size; the values are once, few, many and, for expanded clones, a class.

>-|-|TRBJ2-6|TRBV4-2
CASSRRNSGANVLTF
TGTGCCAGCAGCCGAAGGAATTCTGGGGCCAACGTCCTGACTTTC
>-|few|TRBJ1-1|TRBV7-2
CASSLGGATWRAEAFF
TGTGCCAGCAGCTTAGGTGGAGCTACCTGGCGGGCTGAAGCTTTCTTT
>-|-|TRBJ2-7|TRBV7-8
CASSLIAYEQYF
TGTGCCAGCAGCTTAATAGCCTACGAGCAGTACTTC
>TRBD2|-|TRBJ2-5|TRBV19
CASSTTGLAGGRGRTTQYF
TGTGCCAGTAGTACCACCGGACTAGCGGGAGGACGAGGCCGGACGACCCAGTACTTC
>TRBD2|few|TRBJ2-7|TRBV6-1
CASRTGLAYEQYF
TGTGCCAGCAGAACGGGACTAGCCTACGAGCAGTACTTC
>-|-|TRBJ2-7|TRBV30
CAWTRETYEQYF
TGTGCCTGGACCCGAGAGACCTACGAGCAGTACTTC
>-|-|TRBJ2-1|TRBV5-1
CASSLGRTSYNEQFF
TGCGCCAGCAGCTTGGGACGGACCTCCTACAATGAGCAGTTCTTC
>-|-|TRBJ2-5|TRBV9
CASSVGGRRQETQYF
TGTGCCAGCAGCGTAGGTGGGAGACGGCAAGAGACCCAGTACTTC
>-|-|TRBJ2-2|TRBV7-3
CASSSLRGTGELFF
TGTGCCAGCAGCTCCCTCAGGGGTACCGGGGAGCTGTTTTTT
>-|few|TRBJ2-7|TRBV6-1
CASSYPEQYF
TGTGCCAGCAGTTACCCCGAGCAGTACTTC
>-|-|TRBJ2-5|TRBV2
CASSEGLRPFQETQYF
TGTGCCAGCAGTGAAGGTTTGCGCCCCTTCCAAGAGACCCAGTACTTC
>TRBD1|once|TRBJ2-1|TRBV19
CASSIQQGAANEQFF
TGTGCCAGTAGTATACAACAGGGGGCTGCAAATGAGCAGTTCTTC
>-|-|TRBJ1-4|TRBV20-1
CSARDGEKLFF
TGCAGTGCTCGGGACGGTGAAAAACTGTTTTTT
>TRBD1|once|TRBJ1-5|TRBV19
CASSIGQGPGNQPQHF
TGTGCCAGTAGTATAGGACAGGGTCCCGGAAATCAGCCCCAGCATTTT
>TRBD1|-|TRBJ2-2|TRBV9
CASSPPLGQGFPTGELFF
TGTGCCAGCAGCCCTCCGTTAGGACAGGGGTTTCCCACCGGGGAGCTGTTTTTT
>-|-|TRBJ1-1|TRBV4-1
CASSQDRGRGTEAFF
TGCGCCAGCAGCCAAGACCGGGGACGAGGGACTGAAGCTTTCTTT
>TRBD1|-|TRBJ1-1|TRBV15
CATTATGTNTEAFF
TGTGCCACCACTGCGACAGGGACTAACACTGAAGCTTTCTTT
>TRBD1|once|TRBJ2-2|TRBV5-1
CASSLGQGSTGELFF
TGCGCCAGCAGCTTAGGACAGGGGTCCACCGGGGAGCTGTTTTTT
>TRBD2|-|TRBJ2-2|TRBV7-7
CASSPGGVPNTGELFF
TGTGCCAGCAGCCCGGGGGGGGTACCGAACACCGGGGAGCTGTTTTTT
>TRBD2|once|TRBJ2-5|TRBV9
CASSVGSGGKTQYF
TGTGCCAGCAGCGTAGGGTCCGGGGGGAAGACCCAGTACTTC
>TRBD2|-|TRBJ2-7|TRBV6-5
CAIASGRVGEQYF
TGTGCCATCGCAAGCGGGAGGGTTGGGGAGCAGTACTTC
>-|-|TRBJ2-7|TRBV7-9
CASSLSGDSSYEQYF
TGTGCCAGCAGCTTATCAGGGGACTCCTCCTACGAGCAGTACTTC
>TRBD1|-|TRBJ1-3|TRBV19
CASRDRGLSGNTIYF
TGTGCCAGTAGGGACAGGGGGCTATCCGGAAACACCATATATTTT
>-|few|TRBJ1-1|TRBV28
CASSLLGPRNTEAFF
TGTGCCAGCAGTTTATTGGGGCCGCGGAACACTGAAGCTTTCTTT
>-|-|TRBJ2-5|TRBV7-8
CASSLGGGQETQYF
TGTGCCAGCAGCTTAGGAGGGGGCCAAGAGACCCAGTACTTC
>-|few|TRBJ2-5|TRBV7-9
CASSLSGWREYF
TGTGCCAGCAGCTTATCGGGGTGGCGGGAGTACTTC
>TRBD2|-|TRBJ2-5|TRBV18
CASSPASGGREDF
TGTGCCAGCTCACCGGCTAGCGGGGGCCGAGAAGACTTC
>-|-|TRBJ1-4|TRBV2
CASSGGGEKLFF
TGTGCCAGCAGTGGGGGAGGTGAAAAACTGTTTTTT
>-|-|TRBJ2-1|TRBV7-7
CASSLVGTEGEQFF
TGTGCCAGCAGCTTAGTTGGGACGGAAGGTGAGCAGTTCTTC
>TRBD2|-|TRBJ2-1|TRBV5-8
CASSRERDQFF
TGTGCCAGCAGCCGGGAGCGGGATCAGTTCTTC
>-|-|TRBJ1-4|TRBV30
CAWSVVNGPNEKLFF
TGTGCCTGGAGTGTCGTAAACGGGCCTAATGAAAAACTGTTTTTT
>TRBD1|-|TRBJ2-7|TRBV5-1
CASTAWTGGHEQYF
TGCGCCAGCACGGCCTGGACAGGGGGCCACGAGCAGTACTTC
>-|-|TRBJ1-2|TRBV29-1
CSVVAPPYGYTF
TGCAGCGTTGTCGCGCCGCCCTATGGCTACACCTTC
>-|-|TRBJ2-7|TRBV18
CASSPSHTRTYEQYF
TGTGCCAGCTCACCAAGTCACACACGCACCTACGAGCAGTACTTC
>-|-|TRBJ1-2|TRBV7-6
CASSLGSEGLGYTF
TGTGCCAGCAGCTTAGGGTCTGAGGGACTTGGCTACACCTTC
>TRBD1|-|TRBJ2-1|TRBV6-6
CASSHRTGGNEQFF
TGTGCCAGCAGTCATAGGACAGGGGGCAATGAGCAGTTCTTC
>-|-|TRBJ2-5|TRBV7-9
CASSLGGFNQETQYF
TGTGCCAGCAGCTTAGGGGGGTTTAACCAAGAGACCCAGTACTTC
>-|-|TRBJ1-5|TRBV19
CASSIAQVGPYSNQPQHF
TGTGCCAGTAGTATAGCCCAGGTGGGTCCTTATAGCAATCAGCCCCAGCATTTT
>TRBD1|-|TRBJ1-3|TRBV6-5
CASSYARGLTGNTIYF
TGTGCCAGCAGTTACGCCAGGGGGCTTACTGGAAACACCATATATTTT
>-|few|TRBJ2-2|TRBV30
CAWSRQTGELFF
TGTGCCTGGAGTAGGCAGACCGGGGAGCTGTTTTTT
>TRBD1|-|TRBJ2-3|TRBV5-1
CASSPWTGLSTDTQYF
TGCGCCAGCAGCCCCTGGACAGGCCTCAGCACAGATACGCAGTATTTT
>TRBD1|-|TRBJ1-2|TRBV6-5
CASRTGDGYTF
TGTGCCAGCAGAACAGGGGATGGCTACACCTTC
>-|once|TRBJ1-5|TRBV28
CASTARGAGNQPQHF
TGTGCCAGCACCGCCCGAGGGGCAGGCAATCAGCCCCAGCATTTT
>-|-|TRBJ1-2|TRBV6-1
CASSDGPRGHGYTF
TGTGCCAGCAGTGACGGGCCTCGTGGACATGGCTACACCTTC
>-|-|TRBJ1-1|TRBV6-1
CASSGTGGWNTEAFF
TGTGCCAGCAGTGGGACGGGGGGCTGGAACACTGAAGCTTTCTTT
>-|-|TRBJ2-1|TRBV9
CASSVGVVGLSSYNEQFF
TGTGCCAGCAGCGTAGGGGTTGTTGGGCTGAGCTCCTACAATGAGCAGTTCTTC
>-|-|TRBJ1-1|TRBV6-5
CASKGGTEAFF
TGTGCCAGCAAAGGGGGCACTGAAGCTTTCTTT
>-|-|TRBJ2-1|TRBV5-1
CASSFVYNEQFF
TGCGCCAGCAGCTTTGTATACAATGAGCAGTTCTTC
>-|-|TRBJ2-7|TRBV6-6
CASSYEEIYEQYF
TGTGCCAGCAGTTATGAAGAAATCTACGAGCAGTACTTC